This TCR beta chain emerged from a study of T-cell memory formation after mild COVID-19. TCRdb fed the 5' RACE reads into MiXCR, producing one record per CDR3 protein. Of 100,000 or so distinct CDR3 sequences in the sample, roughly 11% were seen once. This clonotype was recorded a few times. J gave up 4 bases and V 0 bases, and 16 bases lay outside the gene matches. The CDR3 consists of 19 residues. CDR1 LGHNA and CDR2 YNFKEQ come from the germline V gene. The rearrangement uses TRBV4-2 and TRBJ2-3; 7 nucleotides match TRBD1. The sequence was collected from a young man who had mild COVID-19 (a few samples of this study predate the infection). Cell type and time point are not known. The sample taken for sequencing was PBMCs or a T cell subset sorted from them (not recorded which). The CDR3 protein is CASSQDLYSFTGESDTQYF. The CDR3 nucleotides read TGTGCCAGCAGCCAAGATCTATACAGTTTCACAGGGGAATCAGATACGCAGTATTTT.